A selection of T cell receptor beta chains follows, all from one sample in a study of blood T cells in healthy people across ages. MiXCR, run by TCRdb on the 5' RACE reads, gives a single entry per CDR3 protein. The sample lists around 870,000 distinct CDR3 sequences; 25% to 35% were seen once. Input material: blood. These receptors came from a woman of 80 years or more in good health. Both conserved end residues are part of each CDR3. A D gene is named only where the DNA matches it firmly.

D: TRBD2
V: TRBV10-3
J: TRBJ2-5
CDR3: CAISESTSGGIETQYF

D: NA
V: TRBV29-1
J: TRBJ1-1
CDR3: CSVYWGNAEAFF

D: NA
V: TRBV6-6
J: TRBJ1-5
CDR3: CASSYGSNQPQHF

D: NA
V: TRBV27
J: TRBJ2-7
CDR3: CASGSRVHYEQYF

D: NA
V: TRBV12-3/TRBV12-4
J: TRBJ2-3
CDR3: CASRRREISDTQYF

D: NA
V: TRBV7-2
J: TRBJ2-7
CDR3: CASSLNHLKYEQYF

D: NA
V: TRBV6-2/TRBV6-3
J: TRBJ1-4
CDR3: CASSSETGQLNEKLFF

D: TRBD1
V: TRBV6-6
J: TRBJ2-2
CDR3: CASRQGAAGGELFF

D: NA
V: TRBV6-2/TRBV6-3
J: TRBJ1-1
CDR3: CASRKMRGFPPEAFF

D: TRBD1
V: TRBV7-2
J: TRBJ2-1
CDR3: CASSFPGTVYNEQFF

D: TRBD2
V: TRBV18
J: TRBJ2-1
CDR3: CASSPFSGGTYNEQFF

D: TRBD1
V: TRBV7-9
J: TRBJ1-4
CDR3: CASSLAGGGEKLFF

D: TRBD1
V: TRBV5-6
J: TRBJ2-2
CDR3: CASSRTGRNTGELFF

D: NA
V: TRBV10-3
J: TRBJ1-1
CDR3: CAISRDGNTEAFF

D: NA
V: TRBV7-2
J: TRBJ1-4
CDR3: CASSAGGGGGEKRFF

D: NA
V: TRBV4-3
J: TRBJ1-1
CDR3: CASSQGMNTEAFF

D: NA
V: TRBV20-1
J: TRBJ1-1
CDR3: CSARWAYMNTEAFF

D: NA
V: TRBV24-1
J: TRBJ2-2
CDR3: CATSSVGLNTGELFF

D: NA
V: TRBV12-3/TRBV12-4
J: TRBJ2-2
CDR3: CASSLTTGELFF

D: TRBD2
V: TRBV12-3/TRBV12-4
J: TRBJ2-3
CDR3: CASSLVRLAGGSTDTQYF

D: NA
V: TRBV6-1
J: NA
CDR3: CAIHLPAVLPEQYF

D: TRBD1
V: TRBV14
J: TRBJ1-1
CDR3: CASSLLTGRLVGGTEAFF

D: TRBD2
V: TRBV27
J: TRBJ2-2
CDR3: CASRVGLAPQGTGELFF

D: TRBD1
V: TRBV9
J: TRBJ2-7
CDR3: CASSVGATGAYSYEQYF

D: TRBD2
V: TRBV7-2
J: TRBJ2-7
CDR3: CASSPDGGGGYEQYF